Each of the 18 T cell receptor beta chains below was sequenced from the same sample in a study of identical twins. TCRdb reanalysed the 5' RACE reads using MiXCR and keeps one entry per CDR3 protein. The sample records 460,000 or so distinct CDR3 sequences, 14% being singletons. This sample also appeared in a second study, on yellow fever vaccine responses in identical twins.

Sequenced input: CD4+ T cells sorted from blood. Source of these receptors: a woman aged 18 to 35 in good health.

This clonotype occurred many times. This chain links TRBV7-3 with TRBJ2-1, with D hard to call. Trimming removed 5 bases at V and 4 bases at J, with 15 bases between. This CDR3 spans 15 amino acids. Germline loops: CDR1 SGHTA, CDR2 FQGTGA. CDR3 sequence reads: CASSLSSLEYNEQFF. The CDR3 region has the DNA TGTGCCAGCAGCCTCTCGTCATTGGAATACAATGAGCAGTTCTTC.

This clonotype was detected a few times. The CDR3 loop is CASSLTLEVAEAFF. The CDR3 nucleotides read TGCGCCAGCAGTTTGACACTCGAAGTAGCTGAAGCTTTCTTT. The rearrangement uses TRBV5-1 and TRBJ1-1; D gene ambiguous. Germline assignment: CDR1 SGHRS and CDR2 YFSETQ. This CDR3 contains 14 residues. The V end was cut by 5 bases, the J end by 6 bases, with 17 bases between.

CDR3 loop: CASSGQGSSQTQYF. The CDR3 DNA reads as TGTGCCAGCAGCGGACAGGGAAGTAGTCAGACCCAGTACTTC. The chain carries TRBV7-6 and TRBJ2-5, with 8 bases fitting TRBD1. The CDR3 is 14 amino acids. The junction had 8 bases not matched to a gene; V was cut back by 5 bases and J by 6 bases. Per germline, CDR1 SGHVS and CDR2 FNYEAQ.

V usage is TRBV6-5 and J usage is TRBJ1-4; D is unclear. The CDR3 extends over 14 amino acids. Trimming took 4 bases from V and 8 from J, leaving 14 bases between them. CDR1 MNHEY and CDR2 SVGAGI come from the germline V gene. CDR3 sequence: CASSWEIRGEKLFF. In DNA form, the CDR3 reads TGTGCCAGCAGTTGGGAAATCCGAGGGGAAAAACTGTTTTTT.

The chain's CDR3 is CASSLPGAGGEQYF. The CDR3 DNA reads TGTGCCAGCAGCTTACCGGGGGCCGGGGGCGAGCAGTACTTC. The chain links TRBV7-9 to TRBJ2-7; D is possibly TRBD1 or TRBD2 (6 bases each). V lost 2 bases and J 6 bases, leaving 14 bases between the germline ends. Germline CDR1 SEHNR, CDR2 FQNEAQ (reference sequence). CDR3 length equals 14 residues.

This clonotype was picked up a small number of times. V and J are TRBV20-1 and TRBJ2-7; TRBD2 agrees at 10 bases. CDR1 is DFQATT and CDR2 is SNEGSKA in the germline V gene (reference sequence). The CDR3 extends over 19 amino acids. With V trimmed by 0 bases and J by 1 base, 15 bases remained unmatched. The CDR3 DNA reads as TGCAGTGCTAGAGATGTTTGGTCGCTAGCGGGAGCAGGTTCCTACGAGCAGTACTTC. Its translation is CSARDVWSLAGAGSYEQYF.

In its sample, this clonotype was seen many times. At one boundary the junction diverges from the germline segment, which might be a read error. The rearrangement uses TRBV29-1 and TRBJ2-1; D could derive from TRBD1 or TRBD2 (5 bases each). This CDR3 has 11 residues. Per germline, CDR1 SQVTM and CDR2 ANQGSEA. In nucleotides, the CDR3 is TGCAGCGTCCCTCGAGGGGAGAGCCCCCACTTC. Its protein is CSVPRGESPHF.

There are many counts of this clonotype. The CDR3 sequence: CASSPRPGGEAFF. CDR3 bases: TGTGCCAGCAGTCCTCGTCCAGGGGGCGAAGCTTTCTTT. The chain couples TRBV12-3 or TRBV12-4 to TRBJ1-1, with 8 positions matching TRBD1. J lost 8 bases, V lost 5 bases, and 7 bases had no gene match. The CDR3 contains 13 residues.

The chain carries TRBV25-1 and TRBJ1-4; possibly TRBD1 for D (6 bases). CDR1 and CDR2 (germline): MGHDK, SYGVNS. V was cut by 2 bases and J by 4 bases, with 14 bases left in between. The CDR3 loop spans 16 amino acids. CDR3: CASSEGRQGFNEKLFF. CDR3 bases: TGTGCCAGCAGTGAAGGGCGCCAGGGGTTTAATGAAAAACTGTTTTTT.

The chain has TRBV5-1 and TRBJ2-5, with TRBD1 identical over 7 bases. The junction had 12 bases not matched to a gene; V was cut back by 3 bases and J by 4 bases. CDR1 is SGHRS and CDR2 is YFSETQ in the germline V gene. This CDR3 region has 16 residues. As DNA, the CDR3 is TGCGCCAGCAGCTCTAGTGGTGTAGGGGGCGGAGAGACCCAGTACTTC. It encodes CASSSSGVGGGETQYF.

This clonotype came up a few times. The chain carries TRBV3-1 and TRBJ2-1; 11 bases are a match to TRBD2. From germline, CDR1 is LGHDT and CDR2 YNNKEL (reference sequence). The V gene end was trimmed by 4 bases and the J gene end by 5 bases; junction bases not matched to a gene: 7. The CDR3 is 16 amino acids. CDR3 nucleotide sequence: TGTGCCAGCAGCCGAAGGGTACTAGCGGGAGACAATGAGCAGTTCTTC. Translation gives CASSRRVLAGDNEQFF.

This clonotype occurred a few times. The chain carries TRBV28 and TRBJ1-1; 9 nucleotides line up with TRBD1. The CDR3 consists of 20 residues. After removal of 4 bases from V and 1 base from J, the junction contained 19 bases not matched to a gene. CDR1 and CDR2 from the germline V gene are MDHEN and SYDVKM. Here the CDR3 DNA reads TGTGCCAGCAGTTACGGAGGGGCGCGGACAAAGGACAGGGGGAACACTGAAGCTTTCTTT. Protein sequence: CASSYGGARTKDRGNTEAFF.

The chain's CDR3 is CASSQDVPSGRRGTDTQYF. The DNA for the CDR3 is TGCGCCAGCAGCCAAGACGTGCCTAGCGGGAGACGGGGGACAGATACGCAGTATTTT. The chain employs TRBV4-3 and TRBJ2-3, with 10 bases matching TRBD2. Per germline, CDR1 LGHNA and CDR2 YSLEER. J gave up 3 bases and V 0 bases, and 12 bases lay outside the gene matches. The CDR3 loop spans 19 amino acids.

This clonotype was detected ten times or more. The chain recombines TRBV7-9 with TRBJ2-3; 8 bases agree with TRBD1. Looked up from germline, CDR1 is SEHNR and CDR2 is FQNEAQ (reference sequence). The CDR3 covers 14 residues. V lost 6 bases to trimming and J lost 1 base; unmatched junction nucleotides: 3. CDR3 nucleotide sequence: TGTGCCAGCAGGCAGGACAGGGGCACAGATACGCAGTATTTT. It yields the protein CASRQDRGTDTQYF.

This clonotype came up a few times. The rearrangement uses TRBV6-1 and TRBJ2-7; 10 nucleotides agree with TRBD1. Per the germline V gene, CDR1 is MNHNS and CDR2 is SASEGT. CDR3 length: 14 amino acids. Trimming at V came to 5 bases and at J to 6 bases, leaving 7 bases not matched to a gene. Written as DNA, the CDR3 is TGTGCCAGCAGTCAGACAGGGGGCGCGGGCGAGCAGTACTTC. Translating it yields CASSQTGGAGEQYF.

A few counts support this clonotype. The rearrangement joins TRBV7-3 to TRBJ2-2, with D unresolved. V was pared by 1 base and J by 0 bases, with 9 bases between. Germline CDR1 SGHTA, CDR2 FQGTGA. This CDR3 is 16 amino acids long. The CDR3 coding sequence is TGTGCCAGCAGCTTAAAAGGCCTAACGAACACCGGGGAGCTGTTTTTT. Its translation: CASSLKGLTNTGELFF.

The genes are TRBV4-3 and TRBJ1-6; TRBD1 matches 9 bases. This CDR3 comprises 16 residues. V lost 4 bases, J lost 10 bases, and 11 bases stayed unmatched. The germline gives CDR1 LGHNA, CDR2 YSLEER. This chain's CDR3 is CASSLGQGNVGSPLHF. The CDR3 DNA reads as TGCGCCAGCAGCCTGGGACAGGGAAATGTCGGGTCACCCCTCCACTTT.

This clonotype was counted ten times or more. The chain joins TRBV5-1 to TRBJ2-1; 7 bases match TRBD1. CDR1 is SGHRS and CDR2 is YFSETQ in the germline V gene. There are 16 residues in the CDR3. With 1 base clipped from V and 1 base from J, the junction kept 5 bases outside the gene matches. The CDR3 DNA follows: TGCGCCAGCAGCTTGACCGGGACAGCGTCCTACAATGAGCAGTTCTTC. This sequence encodes CASSLTGTASYNEQFF.